The 29 T cell receptor beta chains listed next were all sequenced from one sample in a study of cytomegalovirus exposure and HLA in healthy donors. It was with 60 Vbeta and 13 Jbeta primers that the PCR ran. Measured with immunoSEQ multiplex PCR; TCRdb has only the in-frame clones, and not every one. The sample includes approximately 190,000 clones, roughly 80% of them seen just once. What was sequenced was PBMCs. Every receptor here comes from a middle-aged man in good health and CMV-seronegative.

The V and J genes are TRBV27 and TRBJ1-2; tentative D call: TRBD1 (6 bases). V was pared by 4 bases and J by 8 bases, with 17 bases between. CDR3 size: 14 residues. Per germline, CDR1 MNHEY and CDR2 SMNVEV (reference sequence). CDR3 in amino acids: CASSSDRIDRGYTF. CDR3 bases: TGTGCCAGCAGTTCGGACAGAATAGACCGGGGCTACACCTTC.

J is TRBJ2-5 and V is TRBV10-3; no firm D call. Germline-derived CDR1 and CDR2 are ENHRY and SYGVKD. Trimming pared 4 bases from V and 4 bases from J, leaving 10 bases between. The CDR3 has 13 residues. CDR3: CAISAPGRETQYF. The CDR3 DNA is TGTGCCATCAGTGCCCCGGGTAGAGAGACCCAGTACTTC.

This chain uses TRBV5-5 with TRBJ1-1; 12 nucleotides line up with TRBD1. The CDR3 covers 16 residues. The ends lost 4 bases at V and 5 bases at J; junction bases unmatched: 9. Germline assignment: CDR1 SGHKS and CDR2 YYEKEE (reference sequence). CDR3 residues: CASSRPGTGGGTEAFF. In nucleotides, the CDR3 is TGTGCCAGCAGCCGTCCCGGGACAGGGGGCGGGACTGAAGCTTTCTTT.

The chain couples TRBV7-2 to TRBJ1-2, with a possible D match to TRBD1 (6 bases). Trimming removed 8 bases at V and 5 bases at J, with 15 bases between. The CDR3 length is 13 residues. Germline-derived CDR1 and CDR2 are SGHTA and FQGNSA. CDR3 protein: CASHSGHNYGYTF. The CDR3 DNA reads as TGTGCCAGCCACTCGGGACACAATTATGGCTACACCTTC.

J is TRBJ1-2 and V is TRBV16; 10 bases match TRBD1. Germline-derived CDR1 and CDR2 are KGHSY and FQNENV. Trimming at V came to 0 bases and at J to 3 bases, leaving 1 base not matched to a gene. The length of the CDR3 is 15 residues. The chain's CDR3 is CASSQSDRGDYGYTF. The CDR3 bases are TGTGCCAGCAGCCAATCGGACAGGGGGGACTATGGCTACACCTTC.

J is TRBJ2-5 and V is TRBV6-1; D possibly corresponds to TRBD2 (5 bases). The CDR3 has 15 residues. Germline-derived CDR1 and CDR2 are MNHNS and SASEGT. Trimming pared 6 bases from V and 4 bases from J, leaving 18 bases between. The CDR3 reads CASSINLARGETQYF. The CDR3 nucleotides read TGTGCCAGCAGCATAAACTTAGCGAGAGGAGAGACCCAGTACTTC.

This rearrangement joins TRBV2 to TRBJ2-7; weak D call: TRBD1 (5 bases). Per germline, CDR1 SNHLY and CDR2 FYNNEI. The CDR3 totals 13 residues. Deletions cut 2 bases from V and 6 bases from J, with 11 bases between. CDR3 nucleotides: TGTGCCAGCAGTGAAAGCAGGGCCAGCGAGCAGTACTTC. Translation gives CASSESRASEQYF. Full variable domain (rest looked up from reference TRBV2 and TRBJ2-7): EPEVTQTPSHQVTQMGQEVILRCVPISNHLYFYWYRQILGQKVEFLVSFYNNEISEKSEIFDDQFSVERPDGSNFTLKIRSTKLEDSAMYFCASSESRASEQYFGPGTRLTVT.

This clone has a handful of counts. The rearrangement uses TRBV4-3 and TRBJ2-3, with D possibly matching TRBD2 (5 bases). Trimming cost V 0 bases and J 2 bases, with 9 bases left between them. The CDR3 is 15 amino acids. CDR1 is LGHNA and CDR2 is YSLEER in the germline V gene. The CDR3 is CASSQDGRSTDTQYF. In DNA, the CDR3 is TGCGCCAGCAGCCAAGATGGGAGATCCACAGATACGCAGTATTTT.

This clone was counted only a few times. V gene TRBV7-9 combines with J gene TRBJ1-6; TRBD1 matches at 7 bases. Per the germline V gene, CDR1 is SEHNR and CDR2 is FQNEAQ (reference sequence). There are 14 residues in the CDR3. The V gene end was trimmed by 5 bases and the J gene end by 6 bases; junction bases not matched to a gene: 4. CDR3 in amino acids: CASSRQGPNSPLHF. CDR3 DNA: TGTGCCAGCAGCCGACAGGGCCCTAATTCACCCCTCCACTTT.

V and J are TRBV7-9 and TRBJ2-1; D may be TRBD1 (6 bases). CDR1 and CDR2 from the germline V gene are SEHNR and FQNEAQ (reference sequence). The CDR3 has 14 amino acids. V was clipped by 4 bases and J by 6 bases, with 13 bases between them. DNA for the CDR3: TGTGCCAGCAGCTCCCGGACAGCAACCAATGAGCAGTTCTTC. Its translation is CASSSRTATNEQFF.

The gene calls are TRBV29-1 and TRBJ2-2; TRBD1 agrees at 12 bases. Germline V CDR1 and CDR2: SQVTM, ANQGSEA. The CDR3 sequence is 15 residues long. The V and J ends lost 7 bases and 1 base, in that order; junction bases with no gene match: 4. This chain's CDR3 is CSAGQGAVNTGELFF. The CDR3 DNA follows: TGCAGCGCGGGACAGGGGGCAGTGAACACCGGGGAGCTGTTTTTT.

This chain joins TRBV7-2 and TRBJ1-3, with D tentatively TRBD1 (5 bases). The ends were cut back, 1 base at V and 0 bases at J, with 13 bases in the middle. This CDR3 region has 17 residues. Germline V gene sequence: CDR1 SGHTA, CDR2 FQGNSA. CDR3 coding DNA: TGTGCCAGCAGCTTAGTTCAGGGAACTGTCTCTGGAAACACCATATATTTT. Translated: CASSLVQGTVSGNTIYF.

The chain couples TRBV4-2 to TRBJ1-3; D gene ambiguous. The CDR3 is made up of 17 amino acids. Trimming pared 0 bases from V and 0 bases from J, leaving 12 bases between. Germline V lookup: CDR1 LGHNA, CDR2 YNFKEQ. In nucleotides, the CDR3 is TGTGCCAGCAGCCAAGATTGGAGGACGGACTCTGGAAACACCATATATTTT. Its protein product is CASSQDWRTDSGNTIYF.

This rearrangement joins TRBV7-8 to TRBJ2-7; 8 bases match TRBD1. The germline CDR1 and CDR2 sequences are SGHVS and FQNEAQ. The CDR3 is 14 residues long. J gave up 6 bases and V 4 bases, and 8 bases lay outside the gene matches. The CDR3 coding sequence is TGTGCCAGCAGCTATAGGACAGGGAAGCCCGAGCAGTACTTC. This gives the protein CASSYRTGKPEQYF.

The rearrangement joins TRBV6-5 to TRBJ2-1; D uncertain. Trimming took off 2 bases at V and 8 bases at J, with 10 bases between the two ends. Germline CDR1 MNHEY, CDR2 SVGAGI. The CDR3 contains 13 residues. CDR3 DNA: TGTGCCAGCAGTTACGAGTTGGGCGATGAGCAGTTCTTC. Residues: CASSYELGDEQFF.

This chain links TRBV11-2 with TRBJ1-3; D call uncertain. The CDR3 extends over 15 amino acids. CDR1 SGHAT and CDR2 FQNNGV come from the germline V gene. Trimming stripped 3 bases from V and 0 bases from J, with 9 bases between. Here the CDR3 reads CASSFSSGSGNTIYF. CDR3 nucleotide sequence: TGTGCCAGCAGCTTTAGCAGCGGCTCTGGAAACACCATATATTTT.

The gene calls are TRBV27 and TRBJ2-5; a possible D gene is TRBD1 (6 bases). Trimming pared 5 bases from V and 4 bases from J, leaving 14 bases between. CDR1 is MNHEY and CDR2 is SMNVEV in the germline V gene (reference sequence). The CDR3 contains 14 residues. In nucleotides, the CDR3 is TGTGCCAGCAGTCCAACCGGGACAAGAGAGACCCAGTACTTC. Translating it yields CASSPTGTRETQYF.

This rearrangement joins TRBV28 to TRBJ2-7, with 8 nucleotides matching TRBD1. Unmatched junction bases numbered 6, after V lost 5 bases and J lost 3 bases. Germline assignment: CDR1 MDHEN and CDR2 SYDVKM. The CDR3 has 14 amino acids. The chain's CDR3 is CASSPGGEVYEQYF. In DNA form, the CDR3 reads TGTGCCAGCAGTCCAGGGGGCGAGGTCTACGAGCAGTACTTC.

The chain has TRBV30 and TRBJ2-1; 7 bases agree with TRBD1. This CDR3 is 14 amino acids long. The germline gives CDR1 GTSNPN, CDR2 SVGIG (reference sequence). The V and J ends lost 3 bases and 4 bases, in that order; junction bases with no gene match: 6. In nucleotides, the CDR3 is TGTGCCTGGAGGGCCAGGGGGAAATACAATGAGCAGTTCTTC. Translated, it gives CAWRARGKYNEQFF.

The chain uses TRBV20-1 and TRBJ2-3; tentative D call: TRBD2 (6 bases). Germline V gene sequence: CDR1 DFQATT, CDR2 SNEGSKA (reference sequence). Deletions cut 3 bases from V and 8 bases from J, with 9 bases between. The CDR3 is made up of 11 amino acids. CDR3 sequence (DNA): TGCAGTGCTAGCCCGGGGGTTACGCAGTATTTT. As protein: CSASPGVTQYF.

In this sample, this clone turned up once. The chain links TRBV7-6 to TRBJ1-2; D not certain. Germline V gives CDR1 SGHVS, CDR2 FNYEAQ. Deletions cut 4 bases from V and 8 bases from J, with 11 bases between. The CDR3 spans 12 residues. In DNA, the CDR3 is TGTGCCAGCAGCTCCCCGGGTGCAGGCTACACCTTC. It is translated as CASSSPGAGYTF. Using reference TRBV7-6 and TRBJ1-2 for the parts outside the CDR3, the full variable domain is GAGVSQSPRYKVTKRGQDVALRCDPISGHVSLYWYRQALGQGPEFLTYFNYEAQQDKSGLPNDRFSAERPEGSISTLTIQRTEQRDSAMYRCASSSPGAGYTFGSGTRLTVV.

The chain combines TRBV6-5 with TRBJ2-7, with TRBD1 identical over 7 bases. This CDR3 has 14 residues. Germline trimming cut 5 bases from V and 3 bases from J; bases unmatched to any gene: 7. Germline values: CDR1 MNHEY, CDR2 SVGAGI. This CDR3 reads CASSTGTADYEQYF. DNA of the CDR3: TGTGCCAGCAGTACCGGGACAGCCGACTACGAGCAGTACTTC.

This sequence joins TRBV6-1 and TRBJ2-1, with a possible D match to TRBD2 (5 bases). Germline values: CDR1 MNHNS, CDR2 SASEGT. The CDR3 has 16 amino acids. Trimming removed 3 bases at V and 2 bases at J, with 14 bases between. This chain's CDR3 is CASSDRRRLAYNEQFF. CDR3 DNA sequence: TGTGCCAGCAGTGACCGGCGGAGGTTGGCCTACAATGAGCAGTTCTTC.

About this clone: Distinct nucleotide sequences in the sample also encode this CDR3. This sequence joins TRBV10-1 and TRBJ2-7; perhaps TRBD2 as D (5 bases). The germline gives CDR1 WNHNN, CDR2 SYGVQD (reference sequence). The CDR3 length is 18 residues. The V gene lost 6 bases and the J gene lost 2 bases, with 26 bases spanning the gap. CDR3: CASRVPFCRGPSTYEQYF. In DNA, the CDR3 is TGCGCCAGCAGGGTCCCATTTTGTCGCGGTCCTAGCACCTACGAGCAGTACTTC.

This clone was detected a few times. The V call is TRBV7-9, the J call TRBJ1-2; perhaps TRBD1 as D (5 bases). V was trimmed by 5 bases and J by 8 bases, leaving 27 bases between them. The CDR3 has 17 amino acids. Germline V gives CDR1 SEHNR, CDR2 FQNEAQ (reference sequence). The DNA of the CDR3 is TGTGCCAGCAGCCAAGGTCTCATCCTCTCTCCCGGGGGGGGCTACACCTTC. This sequence encodes CASSQGLILSPGGGYTF.

Of note for this clone: The sample carries other DNA sequences with the same CDR3. The chain recombines TRBV6-5 with TRBJ1-1, with a weak D call TRBD1 (5 bases). The CDR3 is 11 residues long. Trimming stripped 8 bases from V and 5 bases from J, with 9 bases between. Germline CDR1 is MNHEY and CDR2 is SVGAGI. DNA of the CDR3: TGTGCCAGCGGGCGGGGGACTGAAGCTTTCTTT. Translation gives CASGRGTEAFF.

The chain carries TRBV11-2 and TRBJ2-3; TRBD2 matches at 8 bases. The ends lost 5 bases at V and 2 bases at J; junction bases unmatched: 15. Per germline, CDR1 SGHAT and CDR2 FQNNGV. CDR3 size: 18 residues. DNA for the CDR3: TGTGCCAGCAGCCAGTACCGGGGGGGCCGCGTTATCACAGATACGCAGTATTTT. Translating gives CASSQYRGGRVITDTQYF.

This rearrangement joins TRBV5-1 to TRBJ1-5; tentative D call: TRBD1 (6 bases). V was clipped by 4 bases and J by 2 bases, with 13 bases between them. The CDR3 loop spans 15 amino acids. CDR1 and CDR2 (germline): SGHRS, YFSETQ. The CDR3 here is CASSREGDGNQPQHF. CDR3 DNA: TGCGCCAGCAGCCGCGAGGGGGACGGCAATCAGCCCCAGCATTTT.

Here the CDR3 reads CASSPSGTFYNEQFF. CDR3 bases: TGTGCCAGCAGCCCTAGCGGGACTTTCTACAATGAGCAGTTCTTC. V usage is TRBV9 and J usage is TRBJ2-1, with 9 bases matching TRBD2. CDR1 and CDR2 from the germline V gene are SGDLS and YYNGEE. The CDR3 loop spans 15 amino acids. With V trimmed by 4 bases and J by 3 bases, 5 bases remained unmatched.